Listed below are T cell receptor beta chains from one sample, sequenced in a study of cytomegalovirus exposure and HLA in healthy donors. Profiling relied on immunoSEQ multiplex PCR, and the TCRdb table lists in-frame clones only, not all of them. The sample shows 55,000 to 75,000 clones, roughly 92% of them seen only once. Sequenced sample: PBMCs. The receptors derive from a man aged 18-30 years in good health and CMV-seropositive. The CDR3 runs from the conserved cysteine through the conserved F or W. The D gene is left open where the match is weak. For some rows the clone size is stated as once, few or many, or as a class when expanded; others skip it.

v_gene: TRBV19
d_gene: .
j_gene: TRBJ2-7
abundance: .
CDR3aa: CASSISPGNYEQYF
CDR3nt: TGTGCCAGTAGTATCTCTCCAGGGAACTACGAGCAGTACTTC

v_gene: TRBV5-1
d_gene: .
j_gene: TRBJ2-7
abundance: .
CDR3aa: CASSRRSSYEQYF
CDR3nt: TGCGCCAGCAGCCGGAGGTCGTCCTACGAGCAGTACTTC

v_gene: TRBV5-4
d_gene: .
j_gene: TRBJ1-1
abundance: .
CDR3aa: CASSLEGGPEAFF
CDR3nt: TGTGCCAGCAGCTTGGAGGGGGGGCCTGAAGCTTTCTTT

v_gene: TRBV7-9
d_gene: .
j_gene: TRBJ2-1
abundance: .
CDR3aa: CASSLLAPWEQFF
CDR3nt: TGTGCCAGCAGCCTTCTAGCCCCATGGGAGCAGTTCTTC

v_gene: TRBV27
d_gene: .
j_gene: TRBJ1-2
abundance: .
CDR3aa: CASSPGGLGYGYTF
CDR3nt: TGTGCCAGCAGCCCTGGCGGGCTTGGGTATGGCTACACCTTC

v_gene: TRBV29-1
d_gene: .
j_gene: TRBJ2-2
abundance: once
CDR3aa: CSVARVLGAGELFF
CDR3nt: TGCAGCGTTGCGCGGGTTTTAGGTGCCGGGGAGCTGTTTTTT

v_gene: TRBV15
d_gene: TRBD1
j_gene: TRBJ1-3
abundance: .
CDR3aa: CATSSWGQAFSGNTIYF
CDR3nt: TGTGCCACCAGCAGCTGGGGACAGGCCTTCTCTGGAAACACCATATATTTT

v_gene: TRBV27
d_gene: .
j_gene: TRBJ2-1
abundance: .
CDR3aa: CASSSSGTRYNEQFF
CDR3nt: TGTGCCAGCAGTTCTTCAGGGACTCGCTACAATGAGCAGTTCTTC

v_gene: TRBV10-1
d_gene: TRBD1
j_gene: TRBJ2-3
abundance: .
CDR3aa: CASSPGQGDTDTQYF
CDR3nt: TGCGCCAGCAGCCCAGGACAGGGGGACACAGATACGCAGTATTTT

v_gene: TRBV28
d_gene: TRBD1
j_gene: TRBJ2-7
abundance: .
CDR3aa: CASSWDSSYEQYF
CDR3nt: TGTGCCAGCAGTTGGGACAGTTCCTACGAGCAGTACTTC

v_gene: TRBV7-9
d_gene: .
j_gene: TRBJ1-1
abundance: .
CDR3aa: CASSRGQYTEAFF
CDR3nt: TGTGCCAGCAGCCGTGGACAGTACACTGAAGCTTTCTTT

v_gene: TRBV6-6
d_gene: .
j_gene: TRBJ1-1
abundance: .
CDR3aa: CASSYTGKNEAFF
CDR3nt: TGTGCCAGCAGTTACACAGGGAAGAATGAAGCTTTCTTT

v_gene: TRBV5-1
d_gene: .
j_gene: TRBJ1-3
abundance: .
CDR3aa: CASSRTTGTPAGNTIYF
CDR3nt: TGCGCCAGCAGCCGGACAACCGGGACACCCGCTGGAAACACCATATATTTT

v_gene: TRBV19
d_gene: .
j_gene: TRBJ2-5
abundance: .
CDR3aa: CASSGPETQYF
CDR3nt: TGTGCCAGTAGTGGGCCAGAGACCCAGTACTTC

v_gene: TRBV15
d_gene: .
j_gene: TRBJ1-4
abundance: .
CDR3aa: CATSRVNREKLFF
CDR3nt: TGTGCCACCAGCAGAGTTAACAGGGAAAAACTGTTTTTT

v_gene: TRBV13
d_gene: .
j_gene: TRBJ2-6
abundance: .
CDR3aa: CASGSSGANVLTF
CDR3nt: TGTGCCAGCGGGAGCTCTGGGGCCAACGTCCTGACTTTC

v_gene: TRBV10-3
d_gene: TRBD2
j_gene: TRBJ2-5
abundance: .
CDR3aa: CAISESGAGGRAQYF
CDR3nt: TGTGCCATCAGTGAGTCTGGAGCGGGAGGGCGGGCCCAGTACTTC

v_gene: TRBV29-1
d_gene: TRBD1
j_gene: TRBJ2-2
abundance: .
CDR3aa: CSVERGQHTGELFF
CDR3nt: TGCAGCGTTGAGAGGGGACAGCACACCGGGGAGCTGTTTTTT

v_gene: TRBV12-5
d_gene: TRBD2
j_gene: TRBJ2-1
abundance: once
CDR3aa: CASGYPQAGGSYNEQFF
CDR3nt: TGTGCTAGTGGTTACCCCCAAGCGGGAGGCTCCTACAATGAGCAGTTCTTC

v_gene: TRBV30
d_gene: TRBD1
j_gene: TRBJ2-5
abundance: .
CDR3aa: CAWSLTGRETQYF
CDR3nt: TGTGCCTGGAGCCTGACAGGGCGAGAGACCCAGTACTTC

v_gene: TRBV27
d_gene: .
j_gene: TRBJ2-7
abundance: .
CDR3aa: CASSLLGTYEQYF
CDR3nt: TGTGCCAGCAGTTTATTGGGCACCTACGAGCAGTACTTC

v_gene: TRBV6-6
d_gene: TRBD1
j_gene: TRBJ1-5
abundance: few
CDR3aa: CASTLRTGQNQPQHF
CDR3nt: TGTGCCAGCACTCTCCGGACAGGCCAAAATCAGCCCCAGCATTTT

v_gene: TRBV28
d_gene: .
j_gene: TRBJ1-2
abundance: .
CDR3aa: CASSQGGNYGYTF
CDR3nt: TGTGCCAGCAGTCAGGGAGGTAACTATGGCTACACCTTC

v_gene: TRBV28
d_gene: .
j_gene: TRBJ2-2
abundance: .
CDR3aa: CARSRLWGANTGELFF
CDR3nt: TGTGCCAGGTCCCGTCTCTGGGGGGCGAACACCGGGGAGCTGTTTTTT

v_gene: TRBV6-5
d_gene: .
j_gene: TRBJ2-2
abundance: .
CDR3aa: CATRDGGKDTGELFF
CDR3nt: TGTGCCACCAGGGACGGAGGGAAGGACACCGGGGAGCTGTTTTTT

v_gene: TRBV5-4
d_gene: .
j_gene: TRBJ1-5
abundance: .
CDR3aa: CASSSQGAQPQHF
CDR3nt: TGTGCCAGCAGCTCACAGGGAGCTCAGCCCCAGCATTTT

v_gene: TRBV6-1
d_gene: TRBD1
j_gene: TRBJ2-7
abundance: few
CDR3aa: CASSEAQQGSHEQYF
CDR3nt: TGTGCCAGCAGTGAAGCCCAACAGGGGTCCCACGAGCAGTACTTC

v_gene: TRBV5-1
d_gene: .
j_gene: TRBJ2-2
abundance: .
CDR3aa: CASSFVLVNTGELFF
CDR3nt: TGCGCCAGCAGCTTTGTACTGGTGAACACCGGGGAGCTGTTTTTT

v_gene: TRBV7-6
d_gene: .
j_gene: TRBJ2-6
abundance: .
CDR3aa: CASSLISQGSGANVLTF
CDR3nt: TGTGCCAGCAGCTTAATATCCCAGGGCTCTGGGGCCAACGTCCTGACTTTC

v_gene: TRBV9
d_gene: .
j_gene: TRBJ1-5
abundance: .
CDR3aa: CASSPDRGSNQPQHF
CDR3nt: TGTGCCAGCAGCCCAGATAGAGGTAGCAATCAGCCCCAGCATTTT

v_gene: TRBV30
d_gene: TRBD1
j_gene: TRBJ1-2
abundance: .
CDR3aa: CADHVQGAHGYTF
CDR3nt: TGTGCCGACCACGTACAGGGGGCGCATGGCTACACCTTC

v_gene: TRBV9
d_gene: .
j_gene: TRBJ1-2
abundance: .
CDR3aa: CASSQDSGDYGYTF
CDR3nt: TGTGCCAGCAGCCAGGACAGCGGGGACTATGGCTACACCTTC

v_gene: TRBV6-1
d_gene: .
j_gene: TRBJ2-7
abundance: .
CDR3aa: CASSGRGQTYEQYF
CDR3nt: TGTGCCAGCAGTGGAAGAGGACAGACCTACGAGCAGTACTTC

v_gene: TRBV7-2
d_gene: TRBD2
j_gene: TRBJ2-5
abundance: .
CDR3aa: CASSFPGLGEETQYF
CDR3nt: TGTGCCAGCAGCTTTCCGGGACTAGGAGAGGAGACCCAGTACTTC

v_gene: TRBV30
d_gene: .
j_gene: TRBJ1-5
abundance: .
CDR3aa: CAWSPDRTNQPQHF
CDR3nt: TGTGCCTGGAGTCCCGACAGGACCAATCAGCCCCAGCATTTT

v_gene: TRBV7-3
d_gene: TRBD2
j_gene: TRBJ2-3
abundance: .
CDR3aa: CASGGGTDTQYF
CDR3nt: TGTGCCAGCGGGGGGGGCACAGATACGCAGTATTTT